The following is a TCR beta chain sequence with its context. The CDR3 extends over 16 amino acids. The germline CDR1 and CDR2 sequences are SEHNR and FQNEAQ (reference sequence). The ends lost 6 bases at V and 3 bases at J; junction bases unmatched: 9. The PCR was carried out with 60 Vbeta primers and 13 Jbeta primers. Data came from immunoSEQ multiplex PCR; TCRdb stores just in-frame clones and leaves some out. Of approximately 200,000 clones in the sample, over 60% are singletons; the top ten hold 1.5% to 2%. The sample comes from a study of cytomegalovirus exposure and HLA in healthy donors. Sequenced material: PBMCs. The V gene is TRBV7-9, the J gene TRBJ2-3, with TRBD2 matching over 10 bases. The receptor comes from a man aged 18 to 30 in good health and CMV-seronegative. In DNA form, the CDR3 reads TGTGCCAGCAGGGACCTAGCGGGAGCTGCGACAGATACGCAGTATTTT. Translated: CASRDLAGAATDTQYF. Together with reference TRBV7-9 and TRBJ2-3, the CDR3 gives the full variable domain: DTGVSQNPRHKITKRGQNVTFRCDPISEHNRLYWYRQTLGQGPEFLTYFQNEAQLEKSRLLSDRFSAERPKGSFSTLEIQRTEQGDSAMYLCASRDLAGAATDTQYFGPGTRLTVL.